Below, 29 T cell receptor beta chains from the same sample are listed, as sequenced in a study of CD8+ T cells in alopecia areata. cDNA serving as the sequencing template came from extracted, reverse transcribed RNA. Using immunoSEQ multiplex PCR, the repertoire was profiled, and TCRdb retains in-frame clones only, with some absent. The sample records about 140,000 clones, around 51% being singletons. Source: CD4+ T cells sorted from blood, taken at week 0. These receptor sequences come from a human donor with alopecia areata.

The V gene is TRBV29-1, the J gene TRBJ1-2; the D gene is possibly TRBD1 (5 bases). From germline, CDR1 is SQVTM and CDR2 ANQGSEA. Trimming pared 1 base from V and 4 bases from J, leaving 13 bases between. The CDR3 is made up of 14 amino acids. DNA of the CDR3: TGCAGCGTTGAAGCTAGTGGGGCCCTCTATGGCTACACCTTC. Protein product: CSVEASGALYGYTF.

Only a few counts were recorded for this clone. The CDR3 loop reads CASSSSIIWQPQHF. In DNA form, the CDR3 reads TGTGCCAGCAGCTCCAGCATAATATGGCAGCCCCAGCATTTT. The rearrangement links TRBV7-2 to TRBJ1-5, with D hard to call. The CDR3 runs to 14 residues. The germline gives CDR1 SGHTA, CDR2 FQGNSA. The V end lost 4 bases, the J end lost 7 bases, and 14 bases lay between the germline ends.

The CDR3 region has the DNA TGTGCCAGCAGCCCCTGGGGGGTTCAAGAGACCCAGTACTTC. Residues: CASSPWGVQETQYF. The rearrangement links TRBV7-6 to TRBJ2-5; weak D call: TRBD2 (6 bases). V lost 5 bases and J 2 bases, leaving 12 bases between the germline ends. Germline V gene sequence: CDR1 SGHVS, CDR2 FNYEAQ. The CDR3 runs 14 residues. The full variable domain, in which reference TRBV7-6 and TRBJ2-5 provide the parts outside the CDR3, is GAGVSQSPRYKVTKRGQDVALRCDPISGHVSLYWYRQALGQGPEFLTYFNYEAQQDKSGLPNDRFSAERPEGSISTLTIQRTEQRDSAMYRCASSPWGVQETQYFGPGTRLLVL.

The chain links TRBV29-1 to TRBJ2-5; unclear D gene. Trimming shortened V by 4 bases and J by 1 base, and 7 bases separated the two germline ends. This CDR3 comprises 12 residues. Germline V gene lookup returns CDR1 SQVTM and CDR2 ANQGSEA. As DNA, the CDR3 is TGCAGCGTTGGAAGATTCCAAGAGACCCAGTACTTC. As protein: CSVGRFQETQYF. Full variable domain (outside the CDR3, taken from reference TRBV29-1 and TRBJ2-5): SAVISQKPSRDICQRGTSLTIQCQVDSQVTMMFWYRQQPGQSLTLIATANQGSEATYESGFVIDKFPISRPNLTFSTLTVSNMSPEDSSIYLCSVGRFQETQYFGPGTRLLVL.

There are a few counts of this clone. This chain joins TRBV2 and TRBJ1-6; weak D call: TRBD1 (5 bases). V was trimmed by 7 bases and J by 0 bases, leaving 16 bases between them. Germline values: CDR1 SNHLY, CDR2 FYNNEI. The CDR3 runs to 17 residues. CDR3 in amino acids: CASTTSPGSSYNSPLHF. Written as DNA, the CDR3 is TGTGCCAGCACCACGAGTCCAGGGAGCTCCTATAATTCACCCCTCCACTTT.

This clone was counted once. The J gene is TRBJ2-6, the V gene TRBV25-1, with D perhaps matching TRBD1 or TRBD2 (6 bases each). V lost 1 base and J 2 bases, leaving 12 bases between the germline ends. CDR3 length: 17 residues. Germline CDR1 MGHDK, CDR2 SYGVNS. DNA of the CDR3: TGTGCCAGCAGTGAATCTCAGGGGAGGACTGGGGCCAACGTCCTGACTTTC. It yields the protein CASSESQGRTGANVLTF.

The CDR3 reads CASSFTSEQYF. The CDR3 bases are TGTGCCAGCAGTTTTACATCAGAGCAGTACTTC. The V and J genes are TRBV6-5 and TRBJ2-7; D is undetermined. This CDR3 has 11 residues. V lost 4 bases to trimming and J lost 7 bases, with 8 bases between them. CDR1 MNHEY and CDR2 SVGAGI come from the germline V gene.

This clone has a handful of counts. The J gene is TRBJ2-3, the V gene TRBV6-5; tentatively, D is TRBD2 (6 bases). The germline V gene encodes CDR1 MNHEY and CDR2 SVGAGI. The CDR3 runs to 15 residues. V was pared by 4 bases and J by 6 bases, with 17 bases between. CDR3 residues: CASSSSGRGGDTQYF. Here the CDR3 DNA reads TGTGCCAGCAGTTCCTCCGGGAGAGGTGGGGATACGCAGTATTTT.

In nucleotides, the CDR3 is TGTGCCAGCAGTGGGGGCCCCCACCGATATGGCTACACCTTC. Protein product: CASSGGPHRYGYTF. This chain connects TRBV2 to TRBJ1-2; D might be TRBD1 (5 bases). The germline CDR1 and CDR2 sequences are SNHLY and FYNNEI. This CDR3 is 14 amino acids long. V lost 4 bases, J lost 5 bases, and 14 bases lay in between.

The chain carries TRBV5-4 and TRBJ1-4; D uncertain. CDR3 size: 13 residues. Trimming shortened V by 4 bases and J by 11 bases, and 15 bases separated the two germline ends. From germline, CDR1 is SGHNT and CDR2 YYREEE (reference sequence). For the CDR3, the DNA is TGTGCCAGCAGCCTCGAGCCCCTCGGCAAACTGTTTTTT. This translates into CASSLEPLGKLFF.

V usage is TRBV28 and J usage is TRBJ1-5; 8 nucleotides agree with TRBD1. CDR1 is MDHEN and CDR2 is SYDVKM in the germline V gene. With 6 bases clipped from V and 8 bases from J, the junction kept 12 bases outside the gene matches. The CDR3 sequence is 15 residues long. The CDR3 DNA follows: TGTGCCAGCAGCTCCCGGGACAGGCCTTCTAAGCCCCAGCATTTT. It translates to CASSSRDRPSKPQHF.

This clone has only one observation. This chain uses TRBV19 with TRBJ2-7; 8 nucleotides match TRBD2. Germline loops: CDR1 LNHDA, CDR2 SQIVND (reference sequence). Trimming took 5 bases from V and 0 from J; bases not matched to a gene: 6. The CDR3 contains 15 residues. The CDR3 sequence is CASSGLAESSYEQYF. The CDR3 DNA reads as TGTGCCAGTAGTGGACTAGCAGAAAGCTCCTACGAGCAGTACTTC. The variable domain in full, with the rest retrieved from reference TRBV19 and TRBJ2-7, is DGGITQSPKYLFRKEGQNVTLSCEQNLNHDAMYWYRQDPGQGLRLIYYSQIVNDFQKGDIAEGYSVSREKKESFPLTVTSAQKNPTAFYLCASSGLAESSYEQYFGPGTRLTVT.

This chain links TRBV5-1 with TRBJ2-2, with TRBD1 as a possible D gene (6 bases). Germline CDR1 and CDR2: SGHRS and YFSETQ. Deletions cut 3 bases from V and 6 bases from J, with 15 bases between. There are 15 residues in the CDR3. CDR3 loop: CASSSQTGGAGELFF. Here the CDR3 DNA reads TGCGCCAGCAGCTCGCAGACAGGAGGTGCCGGGGAGCTGTTTTTT.

The CDR3 DNA reads as TGTGCCAGCGTCTTCGTGGGGATGAACACTGAAGCTTTCTTT. This sequence encodes CASVFVGMNTEAFF. The V call is TRBV6-6, the J call TRBJ1-1, with unresolved D. The V end was cut by 8 bases, the J end by 0 bases, with 13 bases between. Germline V gives CDR1 MNHNY, CDR2 SVGAGI (reference sequence). The CDR3 is 14 residues long.

This rearrangement joins TRBV20-1 to TRBJ2-7; the D gene is possibly TRBD1 (5 bases). V lost 6 bases and J 3 bases, leaving 6 bases between the germline ends. The germline V gene encodes CDR1 DFQATT and CDR2 SNEGSKA (reference sequence). CDR3 length: 10 amino acids. The CDR3 is CSARDYEQYF. The CDR3 bases are TGCAGTGCCAGGGACTACGAGCAGTACTTC.

The chain is built from TRBV7-9 and TRBJ2-5; 9 positions match TRBD2. The V and J ends lost 5 bases and 4 bases, in that order; junction bases with no gene match: 5. The germline CDR1 and CDR2 sequences are SEHNR and FQNEAQ (reference sequence). This CDR3 contains 14 residues. The CDR3, as DNA: TGTGCCAGCAGCCTGGGACTAGCTGTAGAGACCCAGTACTTC. It translates to CASSLGLAVETQYF.

The chain couples TRBV30 to TRBJ2-7; D perhaps matches TRBD1 (6 bases). This CDR3 has 14 residues. Germline lookup yields CDR1 GTSNPN and CDR2 SVGIG (reference sequence). Trimming cost V 0 bases and J 0 bases, with 9 bases left between them. Written as DNA, the CDR3 is TGTGCCTGGAGTGTACAGGGCAGCTCCTACGAGCAGTACTTC. Its protein is CAWSVQGSSYEQYF.

The CDR3 DNA is TGCAGCGTGACGGTGCCGGGAAACATTCAGTACTTC. Translation gives CSVTVPGNIQYF. J is TRBJ2-4 and V is TRBV29-1, with D unresolved. The germline V gene has CDR1 SQVTM and CDR2 ANQGSEA. CDR3 length: 12 residues. The V end lost 6 bases, the J end lost 6 bases, and 12 bases lay between the germline ends.

The V call is TRBV29-1, the J call TRBJ2-3; D remains ambiguous. Germline V gene sequence: CDR1 SQVTM, CDR2 ANQGSEA. The CDR3 sequence is 12 residues long. V shed 4 bases and J shed 4 bases, with 9 bases lying between them. CDR3 in DNA: TGCAGCGTTGTTCGTAGTGCAGATACGCAGTATTTT. This sequence encodes CSVVRSADTQYF.

V and J are TRBV29-1 and TRBJ2-3; tentatively, D is TRBD1 (6 bases). This CDR3 has 12 residues. V was pared by 6 bases and J by 5 bases, with 12 bases between. Germline V gene lookup returns CDR1 SQVTM and CDR2 ANQGSEA. CDR3 region: CSVGLGGDTQYF. The CDR3 DNA follows: TGCAGCGTGGGGCTAGGGGGAGATACGCAGTATTTT.

The genes are TRBV29-1 and TRBJ2-1, with D hard to call. Between the trimmed V and J ends, which lost 7 bases and 5 bases, there was a span of 12 bases. This CDR3 spans 12 amino acids. Germline V gives CDR1 SQVTM, CDR2 ANQGSEA. CDR3 nucleotides: TGCAGCGCATCCGTCGTACACAATGAGCAGTTCTTC. Its protein product is CSASVVHNEQFF.

This clone was seen a few times. The sample has other DNA sequences that encode this CDR3 too. The chain joins TRBV28 to TRBJ1-2; D perhaps matches TRBD1 (6 bases). Looked up from germline, CDR1 is MDHEN and CDR2 is SYDVKM. CDR3 length equals 15 residues. V lost 5 bases and J lost 4, with 17 bases in between. The DNA of the CDR3 is TGTGCCAGCAGTCTCCCAGGGGAAGAGGTCTATGGCTACACCTTC. Its translation: CASSLPGEEVYGYTF.

J is TRBJ1-5 and V is TRBV6-5, with a weak D call TRBD1 (6 bases). The CDR3 totals 15 residues. Germline CDR1 MNHEY, CDR2 SVGAGI. V lost 4 bases to trimming and J lost 7 bases, with 17 bases between them. The CDR3 protein is CASSSVPGARQPQHF. The CDR3 nucleotides read TGTGCCAGCAGTTCTGTCCCAGGGGCGAGACAGCCCCAGCATTTT.

The sample holds many counts of this clone. The chain couples TRBV7-2 to TRBJ2-1, with 13 bases fitting TRBD2. From germline, CDR1 is SGHTA and CDR2 FQGNSA. This CDR3 contains 16 residues. V lost 5 bases, J lost 8 bases, and 9 bases stayed unmatched. The CDR3 sequence is CASSRTRLAGGDEQFF. The CDR3 DNA follows: TGTGCCAGCAGCCGAACAAGACTAGCGGGAGGCGATGAGCAGTTCTTC.

Points on this clone: Within the sample, other DNA sequences also encode this same CDR3. The chain is built from TRBV30 and TRBJ2-2, with unresolved D. In germline, CDR1 is GTSNPN, CDR2 SVGIG (reference sequence). This CDR3 is 14 amino acids long. V lost 0 bases and J lost 4, with 9 bases in between. CDR3 coding DNA: TGTGCCTGGAGTGTATCCCTCAGCACCGGGGAGCTGTTTTTT. Its protein product is CAWSVSLSTGELFF. The whole variable domain, filled in from reference TRBV30 and TRBJ2-2, reads SQTIHQWPATLVQPVGSPLSLECTVEGTSNPNLYWYRQAAGRGLQLLFYSVGIGQISSEVPQNLSASRPQDRQFILSSKKLLLSDSGFYLCAWSVSLSTGELFFGEGSRLTVL.

This clone came up a few times. This sequence joins TRBV6-5 and TRBJ2-7; possibly TRBD1 or TRBD2 for D (5 bases each). Germline V CDR1 and CDR2: MNHEY, SVGAGI. The length of the CDR3 is 12 residues. Trimming pared 9 bases from V and 2 bases from J, leaving 11 bases between. CDR3 nucleotides: TGTGCCAGTGCCGGGGCTCCCTACGAGCAGTACTTC. Translating it yields CASAGAPYEQYF.

In its sample, this clone was seen a few times. CDR3 in amino acids: CSARPGLSTDTQYF. CDR3 nucleotide sequence: TGCAGCGCCCGGCCTGGGCTCAGCACAGATACGCAGTATTTT. This chain links TRBV29-1 with TRBJ2-3, with no clear D. CDR3 size: 14 residues. Germline assignment: CDR1 SQVTM and CDR2 ANQGSEA. V lost 7 bases, J lost 0 bases, and 14 bases lay in between.

The chain carries TRBV6-5 and TRBJ2-2; D perhaps matches TRBD2 (5 bases). The V gene's germline CDR1 is MNHEY and CDR2 SVGAGI. V dropped 0 bases and J dropped 4 bases, with 12 bases sitting between them. CDR3 size: 16 residues. This CDR3 is CASSYSRASGTGELFF. CDR3 in DNA: TGTGCCAGCAGTTACTCGAGGGCTTCGGGCACCGGGGAGCTGTTTTTT.

This clone was seen a few times. In DNA, the CDR3 is TGTGCCTGGATGGGGTGGGCTGGGGAGCTGTTTTTT. Protein sequence: CAWMGWAGELFF. The chain recombines TRBV30 with TRBJ2-2; D unclear. The ends were cut back, 4 bases at V and 8 bases at J, with 11 bases in the middle. The CDR3 is 12 amino acids. Germline V CDR1 and CDR2: GTSNPN, SVGIG (reference sequence).